These 4 T cell receptor beta chains share one sample of origin, sequenced in a study of T cells after yellow fever vaccination. Via MiXCR, TCRdb re-called the 5' RACE reads, giving one row per CDR3 protein. The sample lists about 350,000 distinct CDR3 sequences; 8% to 9.5% were seen once. Here the sequenced sample was PBMCs, taken roughly 45 days after the first yellow fever vaccination. These receptors were taken from a young man who received the YFV17D yellow fever vaccine.

The chain combines TRBV5-6 with TRBJ1-1, with D perhaps TRBD1 (6 bases). Germline V lookup: CDR1 SGHDT, CDR2 YYEEEE. CDR3 length equals 13 residues. Trimming took off 3 bases at V and 10 bases at J, with 16 bases between the two ends. Here the CDR3 reads CASSSGQLLLAFF. CDR3 DNA sequence: TGTGCCAGCAGCTCCGGACAGCTCCTCCTAGCTTTCTTT.

This clonotype has just a few counts. J is TRBJ1-4 and V is TRBV4-2; TRBD1 matches at 8 bases. Trimming cost V 3 bases and J 8 bases; bases outside gene matches: 8. CDR1 and CDR2 from the germline V gene are LGHNA and YNFKEQ. The CDR3 is 15 amino acids. The CDR3 spells CASSQNWDRKEKLFF. The DNA for the CDR3 is TGTGCCAGCAGCCAGAATTGGGACAGGAAGGAAAAACTGTTTTTT.

A few counts support this clonotype. J is TRBJ1-2 and V is TRBV6-2 or TRBV6-3; tentative D call: TRBD1 (5 bases). This CDR3 region has 12 residues. CDR1 and CDR2 (germline): MNHEY, SVGEGT. V dropped 2 bases and J dropped 5 bases, with 6 bases sitting between them. CDR3 in DNA: TGTGCCAGCAGTTACGACAGATATGGCTACACCTTC. Its translation is CASSYDRYGYTF.

V gene TRBV5-1 combines with J gene TRBJ2-5; 8 nucleotides match TRBD2. Per germline, CDR1 SGHRS and CDR2 YFSETQ. Trimming at V came to 4 bases and at J to 1 base, leaving 3 bases not matched to a gene. This CDR3 region has 14 residues. In DNA form, the CDR3 reads TGCGCCAGCAGCGCCGGGACTAGCCAAGAGACCCAGTACTTC. The encoded protein is CASSAGTSQETQYF.